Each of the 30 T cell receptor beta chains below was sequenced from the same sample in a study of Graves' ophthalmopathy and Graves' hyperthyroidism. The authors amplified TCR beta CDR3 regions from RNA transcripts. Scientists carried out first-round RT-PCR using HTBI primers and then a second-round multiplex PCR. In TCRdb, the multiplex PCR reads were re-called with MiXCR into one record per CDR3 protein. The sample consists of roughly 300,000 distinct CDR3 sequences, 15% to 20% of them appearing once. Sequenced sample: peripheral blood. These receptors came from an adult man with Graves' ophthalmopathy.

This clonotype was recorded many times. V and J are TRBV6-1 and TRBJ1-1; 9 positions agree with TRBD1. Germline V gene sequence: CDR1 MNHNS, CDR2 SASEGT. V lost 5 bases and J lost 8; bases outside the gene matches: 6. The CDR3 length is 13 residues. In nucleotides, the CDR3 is TGTGCCAGCAGTCAAGGACAGGGGATAGAAGCTTTCTTT. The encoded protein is CASSQGQGIEAFF.

In DNA form, the CDR3 reads TGCAGTGCTAGAGGTCATCCGCTGATGAACACTGAAGCTTTCTTT. It codes for CSARGHPLMNTEAFF. The rearrangement joins TRBV20-1 to TRBJ1-1; D gene uncertain. The CDR3 is made up of 15 amino acids. The V end was cut by 1 base, the J end by 0 bases, with 12 bases between. The V gene's germline CDR1 is DFQATT and CDR2 SNEGSKA (reference sequence).

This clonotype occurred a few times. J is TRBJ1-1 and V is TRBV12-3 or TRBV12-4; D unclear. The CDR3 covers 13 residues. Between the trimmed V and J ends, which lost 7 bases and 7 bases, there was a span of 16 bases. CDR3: CASTLKGRNEAFF. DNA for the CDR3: TGTGCCAGCACCCTCAAAGGGCGGAATGAAGCTTTCTTT.

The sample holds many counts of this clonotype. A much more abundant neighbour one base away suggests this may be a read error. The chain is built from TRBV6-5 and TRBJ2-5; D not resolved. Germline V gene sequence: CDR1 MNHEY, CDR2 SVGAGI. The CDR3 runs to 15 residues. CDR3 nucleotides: TGTGCCAGCAGTTACTCTTTTGGCGGCCTAGAGGCCCAGTACTTC. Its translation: CASSYSFGGLEAQYF.

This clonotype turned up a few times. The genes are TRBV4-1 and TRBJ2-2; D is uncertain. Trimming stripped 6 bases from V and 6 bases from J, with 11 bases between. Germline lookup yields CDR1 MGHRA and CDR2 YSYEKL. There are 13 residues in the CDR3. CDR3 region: CASRDWTAGELFF. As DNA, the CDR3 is TGCGCCAGCAGGGATTGGACCGCCGGGGAGCTGTTTTTT.

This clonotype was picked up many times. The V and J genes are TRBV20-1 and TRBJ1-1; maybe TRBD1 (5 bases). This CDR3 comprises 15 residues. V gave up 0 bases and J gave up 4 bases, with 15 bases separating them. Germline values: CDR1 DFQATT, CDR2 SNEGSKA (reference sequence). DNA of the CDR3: TGCAGTGCTAGAGATCCAAGTGGGGCGGGCACTGAAGCTTTCTTT. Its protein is CSARDPSGAGTEAFF.

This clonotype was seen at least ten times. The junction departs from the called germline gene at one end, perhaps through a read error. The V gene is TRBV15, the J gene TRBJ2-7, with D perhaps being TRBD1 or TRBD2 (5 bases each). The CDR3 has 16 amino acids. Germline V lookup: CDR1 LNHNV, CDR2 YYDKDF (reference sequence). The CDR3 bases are TGTGCCACCAACAGAGCCGCCTCGGGGCTCCCCTACGAGCAGTACTTC. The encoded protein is CATNRAASGLPYEQYF. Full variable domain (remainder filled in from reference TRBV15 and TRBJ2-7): DAMVIQNPRYQVTQFGKPVTLSCSQTLNHNVMYWYQQKSSQAPKLLFHYYDKDFNNEADTPDNFQSRRPNTSFCFLDIRSPGLGDTAMYLCATNRAASGLPYEQYFGPGTRLTVT.

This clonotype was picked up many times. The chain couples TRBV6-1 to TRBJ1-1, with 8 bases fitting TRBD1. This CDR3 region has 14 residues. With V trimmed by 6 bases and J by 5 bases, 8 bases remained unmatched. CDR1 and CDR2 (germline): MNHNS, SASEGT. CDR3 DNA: TGTGCCAGCAGGTCGGACAGGGATTCGACTGAAGCTTTCTTT. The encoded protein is CASRSDRDSTEAFF.

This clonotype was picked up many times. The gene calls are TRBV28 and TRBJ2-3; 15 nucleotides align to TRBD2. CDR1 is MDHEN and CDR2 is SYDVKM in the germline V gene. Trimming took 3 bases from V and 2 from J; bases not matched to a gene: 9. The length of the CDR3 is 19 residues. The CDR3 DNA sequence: TGTGCCAGCAGTTTTCGGGGACTAGCGGGAGGCATCTTCACAGATACGCAGTATTTT. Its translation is CASSFRGLAGGIFTDTQYF.

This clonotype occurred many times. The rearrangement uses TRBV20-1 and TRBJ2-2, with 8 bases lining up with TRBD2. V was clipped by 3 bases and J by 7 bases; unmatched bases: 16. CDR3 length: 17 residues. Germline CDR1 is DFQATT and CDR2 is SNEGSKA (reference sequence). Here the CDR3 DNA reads TGCAGTGCTAGTGTACCCGTAGCGGGAAGGAAAAACGGGGAGCTGTTTTTT. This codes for CSASVPVAGRKNGELFF.

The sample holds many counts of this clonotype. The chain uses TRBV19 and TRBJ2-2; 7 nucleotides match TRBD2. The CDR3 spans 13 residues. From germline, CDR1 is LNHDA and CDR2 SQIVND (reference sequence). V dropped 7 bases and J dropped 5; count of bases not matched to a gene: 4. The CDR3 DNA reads TGTGCCAGTACCTCGGGACTAACCGGGGAGCTGTTTTTT. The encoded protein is CASTSGLTGELFF.

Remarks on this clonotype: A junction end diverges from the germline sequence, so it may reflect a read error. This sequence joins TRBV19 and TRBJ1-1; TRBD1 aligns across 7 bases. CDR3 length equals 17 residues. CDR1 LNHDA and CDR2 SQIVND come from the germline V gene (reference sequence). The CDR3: CASRTLVRAGGNTEASF. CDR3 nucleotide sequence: TGTGCCAGTAGGACCCTCGTCAGGGCAGGGGGAAACACTGAAGCTTCCTTT.

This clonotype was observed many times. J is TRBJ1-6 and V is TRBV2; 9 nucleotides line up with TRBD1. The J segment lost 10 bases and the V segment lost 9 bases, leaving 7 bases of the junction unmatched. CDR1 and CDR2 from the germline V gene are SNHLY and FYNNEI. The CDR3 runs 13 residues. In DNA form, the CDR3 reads TGTGCCAGTCGGTGGACAGGGGTCTCACCCCTCCACTTT. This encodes CASRWTGVSPLHF.

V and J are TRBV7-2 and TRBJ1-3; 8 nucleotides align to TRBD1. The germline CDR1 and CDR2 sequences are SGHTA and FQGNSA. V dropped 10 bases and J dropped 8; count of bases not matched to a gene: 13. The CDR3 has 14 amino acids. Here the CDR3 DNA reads TGTGCCATCTCGACCTCAGGGGGCCGGGACACCATATATTTT. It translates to CAISTSGGRDTIYF. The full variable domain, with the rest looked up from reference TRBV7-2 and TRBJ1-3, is GAGVSQSPSNKVTEKGKDVELRCDPISGHTALYWYRQSLGQGLEFLIYFQGNSAPDKSGLPSDRFSAERTGGSVSTLTIQRTQQEDSAVYLCAISTSGGRDTIYFGEGSWLTVV.

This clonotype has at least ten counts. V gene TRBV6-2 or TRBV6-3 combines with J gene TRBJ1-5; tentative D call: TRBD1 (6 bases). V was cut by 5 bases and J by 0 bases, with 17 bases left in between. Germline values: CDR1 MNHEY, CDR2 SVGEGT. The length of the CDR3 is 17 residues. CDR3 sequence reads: CASSQYTGSYSNQPQHF. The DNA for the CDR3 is TGTGCCAGCAGTCAGTACACAGGGAGCTATAGCAATCAGCCCCAGCATTTT.

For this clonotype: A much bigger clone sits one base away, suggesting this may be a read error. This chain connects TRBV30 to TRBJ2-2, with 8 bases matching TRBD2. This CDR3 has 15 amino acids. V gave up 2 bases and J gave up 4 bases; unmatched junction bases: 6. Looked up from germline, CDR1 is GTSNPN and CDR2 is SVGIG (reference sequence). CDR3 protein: CAWSRGGQGTGELFF. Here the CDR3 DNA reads TGTGCCTGGAGTCGGGGGGGCCAGGGCACCGGGGAGCTGTTTTTT.

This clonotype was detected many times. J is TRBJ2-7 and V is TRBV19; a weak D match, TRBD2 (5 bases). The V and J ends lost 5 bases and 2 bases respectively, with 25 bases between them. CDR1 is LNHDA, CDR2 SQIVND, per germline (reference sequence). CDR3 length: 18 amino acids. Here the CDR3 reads CASSLWPVRLAHAYEQYF. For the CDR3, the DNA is TGTGCCAGTAGTCTTTGGCCTGTCCGCCTAGCACACGCCTACGAGCAGTACTTC.

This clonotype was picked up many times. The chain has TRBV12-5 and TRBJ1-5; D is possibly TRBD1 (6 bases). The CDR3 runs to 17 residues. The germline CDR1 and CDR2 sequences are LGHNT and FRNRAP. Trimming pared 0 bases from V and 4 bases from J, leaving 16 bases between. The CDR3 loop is CASGLVLRGAGNQPQHF. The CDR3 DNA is TGTGCTAGTGGTTTGGTACTTAGGGGGGCGGGTAATCAGCCCCAGCATTTT. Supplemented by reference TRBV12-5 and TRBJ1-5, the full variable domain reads DARVTQTPRHKVTEMGQEVTMRCQPILGHNTVFWYRQTMMQGLELLAYFRNRAPLDDSGMPKDRFSAEMPDATLATLKIQPSEPRDSAVYFCASGLVLRGAGNQPQHFGDGTRLSIL.

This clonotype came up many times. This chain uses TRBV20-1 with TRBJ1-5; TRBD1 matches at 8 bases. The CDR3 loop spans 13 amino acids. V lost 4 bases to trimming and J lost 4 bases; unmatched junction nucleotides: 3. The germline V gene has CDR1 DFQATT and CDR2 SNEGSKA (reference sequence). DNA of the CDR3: TGCAGTGCTACGGACAGGGAGAATCAGCCCCAGCATTTT. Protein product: CSATDRENQPQHF.

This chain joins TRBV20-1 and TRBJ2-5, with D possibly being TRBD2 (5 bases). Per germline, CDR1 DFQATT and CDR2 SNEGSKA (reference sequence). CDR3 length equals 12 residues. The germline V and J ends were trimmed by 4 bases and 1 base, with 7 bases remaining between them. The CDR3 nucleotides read TGCAGTGCTAAGGACTTCCAAGAGACCCAGTACTTC. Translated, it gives CSAKDFQETQYF.

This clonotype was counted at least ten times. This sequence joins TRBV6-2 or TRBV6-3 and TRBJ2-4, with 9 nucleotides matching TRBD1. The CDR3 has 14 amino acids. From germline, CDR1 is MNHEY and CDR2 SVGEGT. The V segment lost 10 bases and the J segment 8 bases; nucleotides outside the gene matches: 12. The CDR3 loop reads CATTGTGSVDIQYF. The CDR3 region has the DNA TGTGCCACCACCGGGACAGGGTCGGTGGACATTCAGTACTTC.

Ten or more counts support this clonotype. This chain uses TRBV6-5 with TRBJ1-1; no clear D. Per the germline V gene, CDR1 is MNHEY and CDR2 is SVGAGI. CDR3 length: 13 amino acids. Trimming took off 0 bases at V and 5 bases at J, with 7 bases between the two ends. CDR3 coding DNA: TGTGCCAGCAGTTACTCGATCGGTACTGAAGCTTTCTTT. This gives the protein CASSYSIGTEAFF.

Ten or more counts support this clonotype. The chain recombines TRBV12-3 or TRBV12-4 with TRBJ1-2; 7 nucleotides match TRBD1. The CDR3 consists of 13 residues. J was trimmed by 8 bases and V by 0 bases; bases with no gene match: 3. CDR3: CASSLAPGQGYTF. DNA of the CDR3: TGTGCCAGCAGTTTAGCCCCGGGACAGGGCTACACCTTC.

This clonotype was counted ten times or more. This CDR3 is CASSLDLTPNTEAFF. CDR3 nucleotide sequence: TGTGCCAGCAGCTTGGACCTTACCCCCAACACTGAAGCTTTCTTT. V usage is TRBV5-6 and J usage is TRBJ1-1; D is unresolved. V lost 0 bases to trimming and J lost 2 bases, with 11 bases between them. The length of the CDR3 is 15 residues. The V gene's germline CDR1 is SGHDT and CDR2 YYEEEE.

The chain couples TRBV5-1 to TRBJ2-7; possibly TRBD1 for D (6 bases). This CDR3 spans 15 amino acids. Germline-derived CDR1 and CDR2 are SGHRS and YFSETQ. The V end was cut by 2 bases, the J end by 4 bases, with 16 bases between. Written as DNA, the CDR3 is TGCGCCAGCAGCTTTTCCAGGGGATCGGGTTACGAGCAGTACTTC. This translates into CASSFSRGSGYEQYF.

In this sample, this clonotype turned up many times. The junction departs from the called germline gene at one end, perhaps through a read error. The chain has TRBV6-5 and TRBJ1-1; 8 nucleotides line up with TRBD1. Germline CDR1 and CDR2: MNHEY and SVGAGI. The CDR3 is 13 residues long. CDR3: CASSYRLADRVVF. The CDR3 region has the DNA TGTGCCAGCAGTTACCGTCTTGCGGACAGGGTCGTTTTT.

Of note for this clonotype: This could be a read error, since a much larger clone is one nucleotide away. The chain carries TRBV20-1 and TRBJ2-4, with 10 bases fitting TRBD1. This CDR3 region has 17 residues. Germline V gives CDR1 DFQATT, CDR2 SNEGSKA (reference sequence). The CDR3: CCARRSTGGAEVGIQYF. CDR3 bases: TGCTGTGCTCGGCGATCGACAGGGGGCGCGGAGGTGGGCATTCAGTACTTC.

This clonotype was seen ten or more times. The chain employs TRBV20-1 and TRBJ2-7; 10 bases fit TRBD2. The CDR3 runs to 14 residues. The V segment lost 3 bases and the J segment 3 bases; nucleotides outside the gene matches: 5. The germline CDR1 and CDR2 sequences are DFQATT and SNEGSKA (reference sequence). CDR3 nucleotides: TGCAGTGCTAGCGATAGCGGGGGGTTCTACGAGCAGTACTTC. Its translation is CSASDSGGFYEQYF.

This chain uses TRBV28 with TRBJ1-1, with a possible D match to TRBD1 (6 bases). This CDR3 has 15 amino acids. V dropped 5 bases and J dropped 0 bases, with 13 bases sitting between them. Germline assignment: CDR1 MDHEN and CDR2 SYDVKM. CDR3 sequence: CASSLPGGLNTEAFF. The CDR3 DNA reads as TGTGCCAGCAGTCTGCCGGGGGGCCTGAACACTGAAGCTTTCTTT.

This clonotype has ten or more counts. In nucleotides, the CDR3 is TGTGCCAGCAGTGCTAGACAGGGAGAGACCCAGTACTTC. It encodes CASSARQGETQYF. The chain combines TRBV12-3 or TRBV12-4 with TRBJ2-5; 7 bases align to TRBD1. The CDR3 contains 13 residues. The V gene end was trimmed by 5 bases and the J gene end by 4 bases; junction bases not matched to a gene: 4.